The clone carrying this TCR beta chain has a count of ten or more. Its antigen is not identified. This sample was included in a study of CD8+CD57+ T cells in acquired aplastic anemia. Study-level background: CD4+ and CD8+ cells, once sorted, gave DNA averaging approximately 3 ug. The study's findings and limits: Researchers reported that CD8+ Simpson's diversity was not significantly different in patients versus controls. Patients and controls turned out to have 25 to 30 CD8+ CDR3 sequences in common.

The use of genomic DNA as template underpinned the TCR beta VDJ and CDR3 profiling. TCRdb reprocessed the reads with MiXCR, giving one entry per CDR3 protein. This sample has 450,000 to 600,000 distinct CDR3 sequences, with approximately 32% found just once. The germline V gene has CDR1 LNHDA and CDR2 SQIVND (reference sequence). The CDR3 is made up of 13 amino acids. The V end was cut by 7 bases, the J end by 2 bases, with 11 bases between. It was patients with CD8+CD57+ cell expansion by flow cytometry who were chosen for sequencing. The gene calls are TRBV19 and TRBJ1-1; D gene unclear. This clonotype was obtained from a human donor with aplastic anemia. The source material was sorted CD4+, CD8+, or CD8+CD57+ T cells (not recorded which) from PBMCs. This CDR3 is CASTQRSNTEAFF. DNA for the CDR3: TGTGCCAGTACCCAGCGATCCAACACTGAAGCTTTCTTT.